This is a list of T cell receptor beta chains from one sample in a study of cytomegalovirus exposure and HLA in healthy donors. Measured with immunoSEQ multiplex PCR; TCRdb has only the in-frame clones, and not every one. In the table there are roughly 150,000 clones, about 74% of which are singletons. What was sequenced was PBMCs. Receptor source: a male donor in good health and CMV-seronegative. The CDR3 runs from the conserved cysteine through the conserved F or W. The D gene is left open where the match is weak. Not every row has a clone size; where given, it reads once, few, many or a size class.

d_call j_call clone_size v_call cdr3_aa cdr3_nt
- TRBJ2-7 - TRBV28 CAHRDTQGRNEQYF TGTGCCCACCGGGACACCCAAGGTCGGAACGAGCAGTACTTC
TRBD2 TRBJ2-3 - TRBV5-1 CASSYLGVSGGASDTQYF TGCGCCAGCAGCTACCTTGGGGTGAGCGGGGGGGCGAGCGATACGCAGTATTTT
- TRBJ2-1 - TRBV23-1 CASSRPTGQINNEQFF TGCGCCAGCAGTCGCCCCACAGGACAGATTAACAATGAGCAGTTCTTC
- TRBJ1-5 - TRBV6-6 CASSYPKGGVRGPQHF TGTGCCAGCAGTTACCCAAAAGGAGGGGTCCGTGGTCCCCAGCATTTT
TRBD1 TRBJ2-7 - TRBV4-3 CASSQARTGSYEQYF TGCGCCAGCAGCCAAGCCCGGACAGGCTCCTACGAGCAGTACTTC
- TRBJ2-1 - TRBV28 CASSTNEQFF TGTGCCAGCAGCACAAATGAGCAGTTCTTC
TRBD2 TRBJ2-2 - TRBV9 CASTQSRGDPNTGELFF TGTGCCAGCACTCAGAGTCGGGGGGACCCGAACACCGGGGAGCTGTTTTTT
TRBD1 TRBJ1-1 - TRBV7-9 CSSSPTTGVGTEAFF TGTTCCAGCAGCCCGACGACAGGGGTTGGCACTGAAGCTTTCTTT
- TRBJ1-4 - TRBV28 CASNRRDEKLFF TGTGCCAGCAATCGCAGGGATGAAAAACTGTTTTTT
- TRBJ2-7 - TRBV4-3 CASSQDQVRGYEQYF TGCGCCAGCAGCCAAGATCAAGTCAGGGGCTACGAGCAGTACTTC
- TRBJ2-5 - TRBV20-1 CSASTQYF TGCAGTGCATCAACCCAGTACTTC
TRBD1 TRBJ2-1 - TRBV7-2 CASSSRQGTEQFF TGTGCCAGCAGCTCCCGACAGGGGACTGAGCAGTTCTTC
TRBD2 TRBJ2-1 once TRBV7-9 CASTVSGSGYNEQFF TGTGCCAGCACCGTTAGCGGGAGCGGTTACAATGAGCAGTTCTTC
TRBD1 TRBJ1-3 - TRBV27 CASSRQGFSANTIYF TGTGCCAGCTCCCGACAGGGATTTTCGGCAAACACCATATATTTT
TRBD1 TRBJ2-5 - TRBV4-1 CASSQDTGGALETQYF TGCGCCAGCAGCCAAGATACAGGGGGCGCCTTGGAGACCCAGTACTTC
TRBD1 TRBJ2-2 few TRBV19 CASRTGQKTGELFF TGTGCCAGTAGGACAGGGCAGAAGACCGGGGAGCTGTTTTTT
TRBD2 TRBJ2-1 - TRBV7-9 CASSLNLAGGHEQFF TGTGCCAGCAGCTTGAACCTAGCGGGGGGGCATGAGCAGTTCTTC
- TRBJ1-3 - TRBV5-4 CASSSSGVLGNTIYF TGTGCCAGCAGCTCATCAGGGGTTTTAGGAAACACCATATATTTT
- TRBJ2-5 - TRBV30 CAWSVQGAQEAQYF TGTGCCTGGAGTGTACAAGGCGCCCAAGAGGCCCAGTACTTC
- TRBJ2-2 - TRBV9 CASSALGLPTGELFF TGTGCCAGCAGCGCGTTGGGACTGCCCACCGGGGAGCTGTTTTTT
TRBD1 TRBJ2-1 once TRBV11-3 CASSSRPGQPYNEQFF TGTGCCAGCAGCTCAAGACCGGGACAGCCTTACAATGAGCAGTTCTTC
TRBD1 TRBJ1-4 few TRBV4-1 CASSPSGGVREKLFF TGCGCCAGCAGCCCTTCAGGGGGCGTGCGTGAAAAACTGTTTTTT
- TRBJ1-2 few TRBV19 CASSLLGYGYTF TGTGCCAGTTCGCTCCTCGGGTATGGCTACACCTTC
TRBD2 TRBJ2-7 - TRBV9 CASSAGLAGVGYEQYF TGTGCCAGCAGCGCGGGACTAGCGGGGGTAGGTTACGAGCAGTACTTC
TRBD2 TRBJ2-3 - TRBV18 CASSPQYGLAATDTQYF TGTGCCAGCTCACCACAGTACGGCCTAGCGGCGACAGATACGCAGTATTTT
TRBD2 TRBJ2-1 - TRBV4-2 CASSQVSAGGQYNEQFF TGTGCCAGCAGCCAAGTTAGCGCGGGGGGGCAGTACAATGAGCAGTTCTTC
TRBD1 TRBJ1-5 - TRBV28 CASSLDRGQQPQHF TGTGCCAGCAGTTTGGACAGGGGGCAACAGCCCCAGCATTTT
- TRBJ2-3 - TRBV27 CASSLSSSVDTQYF TGTGCCAGCAGTTTATCATCTTCCGTGGATACGCAGTATTTT
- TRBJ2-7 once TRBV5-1 CASSVTGYEQYF TGCGCCAGCAGCGTAACAGGCTACGAGCAGTACTTC
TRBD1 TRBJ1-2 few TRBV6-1 CASSGYTGGAGGYTF TGTGCCAGCAGTGGATACACAGGGGGGGCCGGCGGCTACACCTTC
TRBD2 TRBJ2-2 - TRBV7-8 CASSSRRGSVGELFF TGTGCCAGCAGCTCCCGGCGGGGGTCGGTCGGGGAGCTGTTTTTT
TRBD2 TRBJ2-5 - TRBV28 CASSLGGSGKATQYF TGTGCCAGCAGTTTAGGTGGGAGCGGGAAAGCAACCCAGTACTTC
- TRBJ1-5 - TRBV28 CASSSGGRDGQPQHF TGTGCCAGCAGTTCCGGGGGGAGGGACGGACAGCCCCAGCATTTT
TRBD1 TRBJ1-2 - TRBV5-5 CASSLQGAWYGYTF TGTGCCAGCAGCTTGCAGGGGGCATGGTATGGCTACACCTTC
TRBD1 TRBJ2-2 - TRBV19 CASSADRGRTNTGELFF TGTGCCAGTAGTGCGGACAGGGGGAGAACGAACACCGGGGAGCTGTTTTTT
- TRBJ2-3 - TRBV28 CASSSPDRDTQYF TGTGCCAGCAGTTCTCCCGACAGAGATACGCAGTATTTT